This T cell receptor beta chain was captured by sequencing in a study of metastatic and nonmetastatic thyroid tumors. Study-level information: Patients with malignant and benign thyroid disease provided blood and tumor or nodule tissue, whose repertoires were compared.

No patient had received any treatment before thyroid surgery. TCRdb re-clonotyped the PCR reads via MiXCR. The sample has around 9,000 clones, approximately 40% seen once. Of note for this clone: Its antigen remains unidentified.

Study conclusions and caveats: The study reportedly found significantly higher TCR beta diversity in malignant thyroid tumors than benign nodules, in blood and tumor.

This clonotype originated in a male donor with papillary thyroid cancer or a benign thyroid nodule (not recorded which). Some clones in this sample may be carry-over from other donors' samples. The sequenced sample was tumor tissue.

The CDR3 here is CASSLGLAGTNEQFF. The CDR3 bases are TGTGCCAGCAGCTTAGGCCTAGCGGGAACCAATGAGCAGTTCTTC. V and J are TRBV11-1 and TRBJ2-1; 9 nucleotides line up with TRBD2. Unmatched junction bases numbered 4, after V lost 1 base and J lost 6 bases. Germline loops: CDR1 SGHAT, CDR2 FQDESV (reference sequence). The CDR3 sequence is 15 residues long.